What follows is one T cell receptor beta chain and its context. The length of the CDR3 is 14 residues. Trimming cost V 6 bases and J 3 bases, with 12 bases left between them. Germline V gene data show CDR1 as LNHDA and CDR2 as SQIVND (reference sequence). These data originate in a study of blood T cell repertoires in COVID-19. Study background: The cDNA or gDNA used as material had been derived from T cells, B-cell-depleted T cells, or PBMCs.

Per the study methods: Reference gene primer amplification in the assay estimated nucleated cell counts. Sequencing used immunoSEQ multiplex PCR; TCRdb keeps in-frame clones, though not all of them. The V and J calls and the clone size are those of that table, but D and trimming were determined from the DNA. Here the sample spans almost 200,000 clones, about nine tenths being singletons. This clonotype was obtained from a woman aged 65 to 85 with acute or convalescent COVID-19. Sequencing was performed on peripheral blood. The rearrangement links TRBV19 to TRBJ2-1; TRBD2 is a possible D gene (6 bases). This chain's CDR3 is CASSDGTFYNEQFF. DNA for the CDR3: TGTGCCAGTAGCGACGGGACTTTCTACAATGAGCAGTTCTTC.